Shown below are 13 T cell receptor beta chains from a single sample sequenced in a study of lymphopenia after photon versus proton radiotherapy. This table comes from immunoSEQ multiplex PCR, and its TCRdb copy is limited to in-frame clones, with some not included. This table holds approximately 65,000 clones, roughly 88% found once. The source was peripheral blood, collected from a patient treated with photon-based radiotherapy. Receptor source: a woman between 65 and 79 years old with pancreatic cancer.

CDR3 sequence: CSVRRRDENYGYTF. The CDR3 DNA is TGCAGCGTGCGACGCAGGGACGAGAACTATGGCTACACCTTC. The V gene is TRBV29-1, the J gene TRBJ1-2, with TRBD1 as a possible D gene (5 bases). The length of the CDR3 is 14 residues. Between the trimmed V and J ends, which lost 6 bases and 2 bases, there was a span of 16 bases. The germline V gene has CDR1 SQVTM and CDR2 ANQGSEA.

The V and J genes are TRBV11-1 and TRBJ2-4; possibly TRBD1 for D (6 bases). V was shortened by 4 bases and J by 0 bases, with 19 bases between the two germline ends. CDR1 SGHAT and CDR2 FQDESV come from the germline V gene (reference sequence). This CDR3 region has 18 residues. CDR3 DNA: TGTGCCAGCAGCTCAGGACAGTTAACCACACTAGCCAAAAACATTCAGTACTTC. Its translation: CASSSGQLTTLAKNIQYF.

The rearrangement uses TRBV9 and TRBJ1-3, with D uncertain. The V end was cut by 3 bases, the J end by 4 bases, with 5 bases between. CDR1 and CDR2 from the germline V gene are SGDLS and YYNGEE. CDR3 size: 12 residues. CDR3 coding DNA: TGTGCCAGCAGCGAAACAGGAAACACCATATATTTT. Translating gives CASSETGNTIYF. Supplemented by reference TRBV9 and TRBJ1-3, the full variable domain reads DSGVTQTPKHLITATGQRVTLRCSPRSGDLSVYWYQQSLDQGLQFLIQYYNGEERAKGNILERFSAQQFPDLHSELNLSSLELGDSALYFCASSETGNTIYFGEGSWLTVV.

V usage is TRBV6-1 and J usage is TRBJ1-1, with TRBD1 matching over 9 bases. The J segment lost 0 bases and the V segment lost 8 bases, leaving 4 bases of the junction unmatched. Germline assignment: CDR1 MNHNS and CDR2 SASEGT. This CDR3 is 14 amino acids long. The chain's CDR3 is CASQQGALNTEAFF. The CDR3 nucleotides read TGTGCCAGCCAACAGGGGGCGTTGAACACTGAAGCTTTCTTT.

The J gene is TRBJ1-3, the V gene TRBV7-9; perhaps TRBD1 as D (5 bases). The germline gives CDR1 SEHNR, CDR2 FQNEAQ (reference sequence). V was cut by 1 base and J by 0 bases, with 16 bases left in between. The CDR3 extends over 18 amino acids. The CDR3 sequence: CASSLEGRGSYSGNTIYF. The DNA for the CDR3 is TGTGCCAGCAGCTTAGAAGGCCGGGGGTCCTACTCTGGAAACACCATATATTTT. The full variable domain, rest sourced from reference TRBV7-9 and TRBJ1-3, is DTGVSQNPRHKITKRGQNVTFRCDPISEHNRLYWYRQTLGQGPEFLTYFQNEAQLEKSRLLSDRFSAERPKGSFSTLEIQRTEQGDSAMYLCASSLEGRGSYSGNTIYFGEGSWLTVV.

V usage is TRBV7-9 and J usage is TRBJ2-5; D uncertain. This CDR3 has 13 amino acids. With 2 bases removed from V and 5 bases from J, the gap between germline ends came to 9 bases. The germline gives CDR1 SEHNR, CDR2 FQNEAQ (reference sequence). The CDR3 nucleotides read TGTGCCAGCAGCTTACTAGGTGATGAGACCCAGTACTTC. Protein: CASSLLGDETQYF.

The table lists this clone with a count of one. The genes are TRBV4-2 and TRBJ2-5; D possibly corresponds to TRBD2 (6 bases). The CDR3 has 16 amino acids. The germline V and J ends were trimmed by 0 bases and 3 bases, with 14 bases remaining between them. The V gene's germline CDR1 is LGHNA and CDR2 YNFKEQ. DNA for the CDR3: TGTGCCAGCAGCCAAGAAGGTGCGGGACGGGAAGAGACCCAGTACTTC. Translating it yields CASSQEGAGREETQYF.

This clone was seen once. V is TRBV7-6 and J is TRBJ2-3; 10 bases line up with TRBD1. V trimming: 1 base; J trimming: 2 bases; junction bases outside the gene matches: 6. Germline loops: CDR1 SGHVS, CDR2 FNYEAQ. The CDR3 consists of 17 residues. CDR3 DNA sequence: TGTGCCAGCAGCTTAGGAGGACAGGGGGGACACACAGATACGCAGTATTTT. Its protein is CASSLGGQGGHTDTQYF.

The chain uses TRBV25-1 and TRBJ2-5, with 10 bases that match TRBD2. Germline V CDR1 and CDR2: MGHDK, SYGVNS. The CDR3 is made up of 17 amino acids. V trimming: 1 base; J trimming: 2 bases; junction bases outside the gene matches: 7. CDR3 nucleotides: TGTGCCAGCAGTGAATTGTTTCCAGCGGGAGGGCAAGAGACCCAGTACTTC. Translating gives CASSELFPAGGQETQYF.

The chain uses TRBV29-1 and TRBJ2-1, with D tentatively TRBD1 or TRBD2 (5 bases each). Germline V lookup: CDR1 SQVTM, CDR2 ANQGSEA. V shed 7 bases and J shed 0 bases, with 10 bases lying between them. This CDR3 comprises 13 residues. The CDR3 DNA is TGCAGCGCCGCAGGGAGCTCCTACAATGAGCAGTTCTTC. Its translation is CSAAGSSYNEQFF.

This rearrangement joins TRBV5-4 to TRBJ2-1, with a weak D call TRBD2 (6 bases). CDR3 size: 14 residues. Germline CDR1 reads SGHNT; CDR2 reads YYREEE (reference sequence). The V end was cut by 9 bases, the J end by 4 bases, with 17 bases between. The CDR3 nucleotides are TGTGCCACCCGCAGGGTGGCGGGGTACAATGAGCAGTTCTTC. It encodes CATRRVAGYNEQFF. Looking up the rest from reference TRBV5-4 and TRBJ2-1 gives the full variable domain: ETGVTQSPTHLIKTRGQQVTLRCSSQSGHNTVSWYQQALGQGPQFIFQYYREEENGRGNFPPRFSGLQFPNYSSELNVNALELDDSALYLCATRRVAGYNEQFFGPGTRLTVL.

V gene TRBV28 combines with J gene TRBJ1-5, with D unresolved. Germline V lookup: CDR1 MDHEN, CDR2 SYDVKM. The CDR3 has 13 residues. With 3 bases removed from V and 7 bases from J, the gap between germline ends came to 10 bases. The DNA for the CDR3 is TGTGCCAGCAGTTTGATAAGGGAACAGCCCCAGCATTTT. It is translated as CASSLIREQPQHF.

The rearrangement links TRBV9 to TRBJ2-3, with a possible D match to TRBD2 (6 bases). This CDR3 has 15 residues. The V and J ends lost 4 bases and 0 bases respectively, with 12 bases between them. CDR1 is SGDLS and CDR2 is YYNGEE in the germline V gene. CDR3 DNA: TGTGCCAGCAGCCCCCAAGCGGGCAGCACAGATACGCAGTATTTT. It translates to CASSPQAGSTDTQYF.